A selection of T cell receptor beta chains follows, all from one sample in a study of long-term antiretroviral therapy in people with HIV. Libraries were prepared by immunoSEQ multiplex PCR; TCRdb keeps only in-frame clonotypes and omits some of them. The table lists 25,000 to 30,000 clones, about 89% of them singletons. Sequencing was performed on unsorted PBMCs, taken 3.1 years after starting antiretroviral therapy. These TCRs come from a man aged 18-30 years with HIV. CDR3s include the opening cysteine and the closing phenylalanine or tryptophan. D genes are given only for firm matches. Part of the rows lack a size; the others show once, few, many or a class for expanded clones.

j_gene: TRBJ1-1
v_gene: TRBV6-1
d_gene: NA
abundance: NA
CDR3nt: TGTGCCAGCAGTGAAGTTGGCACGAACACTGAAGCTTTCTTT
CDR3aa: CASSEVGTNTEAFF

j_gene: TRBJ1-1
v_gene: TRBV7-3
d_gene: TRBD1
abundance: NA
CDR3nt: TGTGCCAGCAGGGGGACAGCCGAAGCTTTCTTT
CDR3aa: CASRGTAEAFF

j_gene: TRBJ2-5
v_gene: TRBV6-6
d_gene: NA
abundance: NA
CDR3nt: TGTGCCAGCACCTTCCGGGACATAGTAGAGACCCAGTACTTC
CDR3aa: CASTFRDIVETQYF

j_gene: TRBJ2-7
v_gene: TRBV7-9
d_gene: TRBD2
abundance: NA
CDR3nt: TGTGCCAGCAGCCTAAGCGGGAAAGACCCCCACGAGCAGTACTTC
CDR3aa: CASSLSGKDPHEQYF

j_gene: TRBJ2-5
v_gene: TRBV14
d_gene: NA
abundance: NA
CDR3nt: TGTGCCAGCAGCCCACTAGGAAGGGAGACCCAGTACTTC
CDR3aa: CASSPLGRETQYF

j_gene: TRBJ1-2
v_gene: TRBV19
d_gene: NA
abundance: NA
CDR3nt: TGTGCCAGTAGTGGACACTATGGCTACACCTTC
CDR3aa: CASSGHYGYTF

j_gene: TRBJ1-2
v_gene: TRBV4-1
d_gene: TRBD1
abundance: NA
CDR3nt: TGCGCCAGCAGCCAACCCGGACAGGGGAATGGCTACACCTTC
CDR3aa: CASSQPGQGNGYTF

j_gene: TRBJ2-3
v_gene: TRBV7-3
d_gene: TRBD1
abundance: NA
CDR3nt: TGTGCCAGCAGCTCAACAGGGGGAATAGATACGCAGTATTTT
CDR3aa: CASSSTGGIDTQYF

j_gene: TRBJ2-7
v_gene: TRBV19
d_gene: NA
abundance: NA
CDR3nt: TGTGCCAGTAGTATAGGCACGGACTACGAGCAGTACTTC
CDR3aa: CASSIGTDYEQYF

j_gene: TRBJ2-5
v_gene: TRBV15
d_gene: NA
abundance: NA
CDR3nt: TGTGCCACCAGCAGAGATAAAGTGACAGTCCAAGAGACCCAGTACTTC
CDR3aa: CATSRDKVTVQETQYF

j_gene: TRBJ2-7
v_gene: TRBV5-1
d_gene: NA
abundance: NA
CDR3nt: TGCGCCAGCAGAAGGACCGCAACCTACGAGCAGTACTTC
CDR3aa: CASRRTATYEQYF

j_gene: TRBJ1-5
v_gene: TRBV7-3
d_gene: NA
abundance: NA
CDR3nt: TGTGCCAGCAGCTTAATGGGGGGGCAGCCCCAGCATTTT
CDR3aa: CASSLMGGQPQHF

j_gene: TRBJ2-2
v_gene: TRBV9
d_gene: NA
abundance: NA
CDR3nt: TGTGCCAGCAGCGTTGAGGGCGGGGAGCTGTTTTTT
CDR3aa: CASSVEGGELFF

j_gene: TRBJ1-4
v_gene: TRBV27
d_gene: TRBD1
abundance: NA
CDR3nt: TGTGCCAGCAAGAGTTCCGGACAGGGCCCGCGAACTAATGAAAAACTGTTTTTT
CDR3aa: CASKSSGQGPRTNEKLFF

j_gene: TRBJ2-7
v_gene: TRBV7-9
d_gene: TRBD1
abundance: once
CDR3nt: TGTGCCAGCAGCTTTGGGGACAGCTACTACGAGCAGTACTTC
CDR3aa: CASSFGDSYYEQYF